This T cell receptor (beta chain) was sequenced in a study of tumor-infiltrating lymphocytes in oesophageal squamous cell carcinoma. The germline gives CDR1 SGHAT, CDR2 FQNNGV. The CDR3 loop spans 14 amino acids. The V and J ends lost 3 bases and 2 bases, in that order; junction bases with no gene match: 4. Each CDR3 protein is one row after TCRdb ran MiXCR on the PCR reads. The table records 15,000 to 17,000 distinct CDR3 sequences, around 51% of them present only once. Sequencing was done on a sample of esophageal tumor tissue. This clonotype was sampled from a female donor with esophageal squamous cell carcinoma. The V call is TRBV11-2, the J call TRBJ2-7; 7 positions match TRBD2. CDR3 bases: TGTGCCAGCAGCTTGGGGGGGGGACCCTACGAGCAGTACTTC. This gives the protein CASSLGGGPYEQYF.